This record looks at one T cell receptor (beta chain) sequence and its context. Its antigen is not yet known. Base qualities are missing; no much larger clone stands one base away. The collaborating institutions used their own protocols to collect whole blood in K2EDTA tubes. For TCRbeta analysis, collaborators shipped samples as frozen whole blood, isolated PBMCs, or DNA extracted from either of those sample types. The data were obtained in a study of blood T cell repertoires in COVID-19 (TCRdb year 2020). Study-wide context: Samples from collaborators originated in the United States, Italy and Spain and spanned both the acute and convalescent phases of COVID-19. The repertoires were released in a freely available public database intended as a resource for research on the immune response to SARS-CoV-2. The samples were drawn from two sources: the first 160 participants of the ongoing ImmuneRACE study, and 950 to 1,500 subjects contributed by 6 global collaborators. The prospective study material was composed of cDNA or gDNA derived from T cells, B-cell-depleted T cells, or PBMCs. Nearly every sample came with metadata listing a de-identified subject ID, COVID-19 status, age in years and sex. Deeply sampled blood TCRbeta repertoires from subjects exposed to, actively infected with, or recovered from COVID-19 were included in the dataset. Where HLA class I and class II types were available, the types were taken from metadata supplied by the sample provider, not from assay-based typing.

CDR1 and CDR2 were assigned from the germline V gene as SGHRS and YFSETQ. Trimming at the junction amounts to 3 bases on V and 0 bases on J, and the germline ends lie 6 bases apart. Including the terminal cysteine and phenylalanine, the CDR3 comprises 13 residues. The read is trimmed to its CDR3 DNA, 39 bases read in frame from base 1. TCRbeta CDR3 regions were amplified from genomic DNA using the immunoSEQ Assay, a bias-controlled multiplex PCR. The published analysis was carried out like this. The number of nucleated cells in each sample was estimated by amplification of reference gene primers within the assay. To quantify the absolute abundance of each unique TCRbeta CDR3 rearrangement, sequence reads were collapsed and filtered. For each sample, productive Simpson clonality was calculated by taking the square root of Simpson's diversity index across productive rearrangements. TCRdb took this table from immuneACCESS and kept in-frame rearrangements with V and J called. Such tables lack part of the clones; where checked against another copy, unresolved V genes explain under half of the gap, and the rest is unexplained. V and J calls and clone size are given by that table; D and trimming were obtained from the DNA. The sample has 70,000 or so clones on record, 80% of them singletons. 9.7% of the sample is held by the ten biggest clonotypes.

The research as a whole found: The amount of clinical and demographic metadata varied by source and participant and was provided uncurated.

Sequencing used peripheral blood. The rearranged segments are TRBV5-1 and TRBJ2-5; no D gene is confidently identified. The clonotype originates from a human donor in a cohort sampled during active COVID-19. CDR3 region: CASSSRNQETQYF. At the DNA level, the sequence is TGCGCCAGCAGCTCCAGGAACCAAGAGACCCAGTACTTC.